This TCR beta chain was obtained from a study of identifying expanded T cells in peripheral blood. General observations from the study: Clone count variance between roughly 2-week samples rose with total template count. Roughly 1.1 clones differed between technical replicates, versus roughly 17 and 20 over time.

Repertoires were generated with immunoSEQ multiplex PCR, while TCRdb's copy carries only in-frame clones and drops some. The table has 50,000 or so clones, approximately 89% seen once; the top ten hold 3% to 4%. Comment on this clone: Antigen: not known.

No infections or other immune events were documented during collection. Germline assignment: CDR1 SGHTA and CDR2 FQGNSA. With 1 base removed from V and 0 bases from J, the gap between germline ends came to 10 bases. The CDR3 covers 16 residues. This TCR came from a person between 18 and 75 years old in good health. Material: blood. This chain connects TRBV7-2 to TRBJ1-3; D uncertain. The CDR3 bases are TGTGCCAGCAGCTTAGTTGCACAGAGCTCTGGAAACACCATATATTTT. This encodes CASSLVAQSSGNTIYF.